This TCR beta chain was captured in a study of CD8+ T cells in alopecia areata. As the sequencing template, cDNA was produced by extracting RNA and reverse transcribing it. Only in-frame clones appear in the TCRdb table, and some are missing; sequencing was by immunoSEQ multiplex PCR. Here the sample spans tens of thousands of clones, roughly 62% being singletons. The CDR3 is made up of 14 amino acids. Germline assignment: CDR1 SGHTA and CDR2 FQGNSA. V dropped 2 bases and J dropped 1 base, with 7 bases sitting between them. Sorting of CD4+ cells into CD25+CD127- cells was carried out for about five patients.

The receptor comes from a human donor with alopecia areata. The chain is built from TRBV7-2 and TRBJ2-3; no clear D gene. Sequences were obtained from CD4+ Tregs sorted from blood. The CDR3 nucleotides are TGTGCCAGCAGCTTAATAGTCGGCACAGATACGCAGTATTTT. It codes for CASSLIVGTDTQYF. Looking up the rest from reference TRBV7-2 and TRBJ2-3 gives the full variable domain: GAGVSQSPSNKVTEKGKDVELRCDPISGHTALYWYRQSLGQGLEFLIYFQGNSAPDKSGLPSDRFSAERTGGSVSTLTIQRTQQEDSAVYLCASSLIVGTDTQYFGPGTRLTVL.